This entry features one TCR beta chain sequence. The sample is drawn from a study of blood T cell repertoires in COVID-19. CDR1 and CDR2 (germline): SQVTM, ANQGSEA. V lost 6 bases to trimming and J lost 5 bases, with 19 bases between them. This CDR3 has 15 amino acids. Assay: immunoSEQ multiplex PCR; the TCRdb copy retains only in-frame clones and omits some. The data show about 68,000 clones, roughly nine tenths seen once. This sequence originates from a woman in her fifties or sixties with COVID-19, enrolled during active disease. The chain recombines TRBV29-1 with TRBJ1-4; D might be TRBD1 (5 bases). Sequencing used peripheral blood. CDR3 protein: CSVYYLTASNEKLFF. In DNA, the CDR3 is TGCAGCGTCTATTACCTGACAGCCTCGAATGAAAAACTGTTTTTT.